Listed below are T cell receptor beta chains from one sample, sequenced in a study of T cell responses to AZD1222 COVID-19 vaccine. Profiling relied on immunoSEQ multiplex PCR, and the TCRdb table lists in-frame clones only, not all of them. The sample yields roughly 140,000 clones, 88% seen once. Here the sequenced sample was peripheral blood, taken on day 0 of AZD1222 vaccination. The receptors shown here come from an adult in good health. Both conserved end residues are part of each CDR3. The order of the fields is clone size, D gene, V gene, J gene, CDR3 DNA, CDR3 protein. D genes are given only for firm matches. Not every row has a clone size; where given, it reads once, few, many or a size class.

.	.	TRBV6-1	TRBJ1-6	TGTGCCAGCAGTGAATTTTCACCCCTCCACTTT	CASSEFSPLHF
.	TRBD1	TRBV9	TRBJ2-7	TGTGCCAGCAGCGTAGCCTGGACAGGCGACTACGAGCAGTACTTC	CASSVAWTGDYEQYF
.	TRBD1	TRBV24-1	TRBJ1-2	TGTGCCACCAGTGACCGGGACAGGGGCTATGGCTACACCTTC	CATSDRDRGYGYTF
.	.	TRBV28	TRBJ2-6	TGTGCCAGCAGTTCCCCGGGGCCGATCGACAACGTCCTGACTTTC	CASSSPGPIDNVLTF
.	.	TRBV28	TRBJ2-7	TGTGCCAGCAGTCTCGTCTACAGGGTGTCTGGCTCCTACGAGCAGTACTTC	CASSLVYRVSGSYEQYF
.	TRBD2	TRBV12-3/TRBV12-4	TRBJ2-5	TGTGCCAGCAGTCTAGCGGGAGTGGAGACCCAGTACTTC	CASSLAGVETQYF
.	.	TRBV19	TRBJ1-6	TGTGCCAGTACTCTAATGTCGGGTGGCTCACCCCTCCACTTT	CASTLMSGGSPLHF
.	TRBD2	TRBV5-4	TRBJ2-5	TGTGCCAGCACTGGCCTAGCGGGAGGACAAGAGACCCAGTACTTC	CASTGLAGGQETQYF
few	.	TRBV28	TRBJ1-4	TGTGCCAGCAATGGGGCTGATGGGGCTAATGAAAAACTGTTTTTT	CASNGADGANEKLFF
.	.	TRBV6-5	TRBJ1-2	TGTGCCAGCAGGGACAGATACCCTAACTATGGCTACACCTTC	CASRDRYPNYGYTF
.	.	TRBV9	TRBJ1-1	TGTGCCAGCAGCGTAGCGGGGGGCGTGAACACTGAAGCTTTCTTT	CASSVAGGVNTEAFF
.	.	TRBV11-1	TRBJ1-5	TGTGCCAGCAGCTTCCTACGGCGGAGCAATCAGCCCCAGCATTTT	CASSFLRRSNQPQHF
few	.	TRBV6-5	TRBJ2-6	TGTGCCAGCAGTCTCGCTGGGGCCAACGTCCTGACTTTC	CASSLAGANVLTF
.	TRBD2	TRBV6-5	TRBJ2-7	TGTGCCAGCAGTTACGGACTAGCGGCGAATTCCTACGAGCAGTACTTC	CASSYGLAANSYEQYF
.	.	TRBV6-6	TRBJ2-1	TGTGCCAGCAGTCTCCTAAATGAGCAGTTCTTC	CASSLLNEQFF
.	.	TRBV7-2	TRBJ2-5	TGTGCCAGCAGCTTAGGGCCCGGAGTAGGGCAAGAGACCCAGTACTTC	CASSLGPGVGQETQYF
.	.	TRBV9	TRBJ1-3	TGTGCCAGCAGCGCTTTACAGGCTCTCTCTGGAAACACCATATATTTT	CASSALQALSGNTIYF
.	.	TRBV2	TRBJ1-6	TGTGCCAGCAGGACGGGACGTAAGGGTTCACCCCTCCACTTT	CASRTGRKGSPLHF
.	TRBD1	TRBV7-2	TRBJ2-5	TGTGCCAGCAGCTTAGGGGGACAGCAAGAGACCCAGTACTTC	CASSLGGQQETQYF
.	TRBD1	TRBV6-1	TRBJ1-6	TGTGCCAGCAGTGATTGGGGACAGGGGTATTCACCCCTCCACTTT	CASSDWGQGYSPLHF
.	TRBD1	TRBV10-3	TRBJ1-1	TGTGCCATCAGAAGACAGGGGGCCGGAACTGAAGCTTTCTTT	CAIRRQGAGTEAFF